The TCR beta chain described here comes from a study of OX40 agonist ivuxolimab in advanced cancers. General study points: Dose levels from 0.1 to 3.0 mg/kg saw CD4+ and CD8+ blood T cells expand clonally by week 6.

Using immunoSEQ multiplex PCR, the repertoire was profiled, and TCRdb retains in-frame clones only, with some absent. The profile covers approximately 70,000 clones, with 70% to 90% appearing a single time and around a sixth taken by the ten largest. This clone appeared once. What it recognizes is unknown. Germline V gene sequence: CDR1 SGHTA, CDR2 FQGNSA. The CDR3 consists of 14 residues. The junction had 8 bases not matched to a gene; V was cut back by 5 bases and J by 5 bases. This TCR was sampled from an adult with an advanced solid tumor such as melanoma, head and neck, liver or kidney cancer. The sequences come from CD4+ or CD8+ T cells sorted from blood, collected in a trial of the OX40 agonist ivuxolimab. This chain joins TRBV7-2 and TRBJ2-5; TRBD1 aligns across 7 bases. Here the CDR3 DNA reads TGTGCCAGCAGCCAGGACAGGTCGGTGGAGACCCAGTACTTC. Translation gives CASSQDRSVETQYF. Together with reference TRBV7-2 and TRBJ2-5, the CDR3 gives the full variable domain: GAGVSQSPSNKVTEKGKDVELRCDPISGHTALYWYRQSLGQGLEFLIYFQGNSAPDKSGLPSDRFSAERTGGSVSTLTIQRTQQEDSAVYLCASSQDRSVETQYFGPGTRLLVL.